This T cell receptor (beta chain) was documented in a study of T cells after yellow fever vaccination. Study at large: Low-cell-number fractions were prepared with SMART-Seq v4 Ultra Low Input. General observations from the study: Contaminants from the bulk population, in the form of abundant clonotypes, could be found in FACS-sorted repertoires. Weaker in magnitude, the secondary response showed a faster peak on day 5 versus 15.

Trimming shortened V by 0 bases and J by 0 bases, and 12 bases separated the two germline ends. This CDR3 comprises 16 residues. Per the germline V gene, CDR1 is DFQATT and CDR2 is SNEGSKA (reference sequence). As to this clonotype: No antigen is known for it.

One entry per CDR3 protein results from TCRdb running MiXCR on the 5' RACE reads. Of 150,000 to 200,000 distinct CDR3 sequences in the sample, around 10% were seen once. The sequence came from a man in his late teens or twenties who received the YFV17D yellow fever vaccine. The sequencing used CD8+ T cells sorted from PBMCs, collected 15 days after the yellow fever booster vaccination. V and J are TRBV20-1 and TRBJ1-3; D gene uncertain. The CDR3 is CSARDRADISGNTIYF. Here the CDR3 DNA reads TGCAGTGCTAGAGATCGGGCCGATATCTCTGGAAACACCATATATTTT.